These 14 T cell receptor beta chains were sequenced from one sample in a study of regulatory T cells in long-lasting Graves disease. Building of the TCR beta libraries involved iRepertoire HTBI primers and Arm-PCR of CDR3 regions. A single record per CDR3 protein comes from TCRdb applying MiXCR to the multiplex PCR reads. The sample has 400,000 to 500,000 distinct CDR3 sequences; roughly a fifth are singletons. This sample's time point: persistent/refractory GD, antithyroid drugs over 5 years with positive TRAb. Making the TCR library involved RNA that had been extracted from PBMCs. The sequencing here drew on peripheral blood mononuclear cells (PBMCs), taken when the disease was refractory, from a patient treated with antithyroid drugs. The receptors were gathered from a female donor with Graves disease.

In the case of this clonotype: An end of the junction does not agree with germline; a read error may underlie this. The chain has TRBV28 and TRBJ1-5; D is unresolved. CDR1 and CDR2 from the germline V gene are MDHEN and SYDVKM. This CDR3 comprises 14 residues. The CDR3 spells CTSSPPARNQPQHF. The CDR3 DNA sequence: TGTACCAGCAGCCCCCCCGCGAGGAATCAGCCCCAGCATTTT. The variable domain in full, completed from reference TRBV28 and TRBJ1-5, reads DVKVTQSSRYLVKRTGEKVFLECVQDMDHENMFWYRQDPGLGLRLIYFSYDVKMKEKGDIPEGYSVSREKKERFSLILESASTNQTSMYLCTSSPPARNQPQHFGDGTRLSIL.

This clonotype showed up many times. This chain uses TRBV6-1 with TRBJ1-6; D gene uncertain. Trimming removed 8 bases from V and 7 bases from J, with 12 bases in between. The CDR3 has 13 residues. Germline CDR1 and CDR2: MNHNS and SASEGT. This CDR3 is CASGVIQNSPLHF. CDR3 bases: TGTGCCAGCGGGGTCATACAGAATTCACCCCTCCACTTT.

This clonotype has more than one count but fewer than ten. The chain carries TRBV28 and TRBJ2-7, with 9 bases that match TRBD2. The length of the CDR3 is 13 residues. V shed 8 bases, J shed 2 bases, and the junction held 4 bases outside the gene matches. The germline V gene has CDR1 MDHEN and CDR2 SYDVKM. The CDR3 protein is CASGLAIAYEQYF. CDR3 in DNA: TGTGCCAGCGGACTAGCGATCGCCTACGAGCAGTACTTC.

The table lists this clonotype with a few counts. In DNA, the CDR3 is TGTGCCAGCAGCTTCACCGGGGGCGGGGAAAAACTGTTTTTT. Its protein product is CASSFTGGGEKLFF. The chain carries TRBV9 and TRBJ1-4; tentative D call: TRBD1 (6 bases). Germline V gene sequence: CDR1 SGDLS, CDR2 YYNGEE. This CDR3 is built from 14 residues. Deletions cut 4 bases from V and 8 bases from J, with 15 bases between.

In its sample, this clonotype was seen a few times. V gene TRBV15 combines with J gene TRBJ2-1; D is perhaps TRBD2 (6 bases). Germline assignment: CDR1 LNHNV and CDR2 YYDKDF (reference sequence). V lost 1 base, J lost 10 bases, and 8 bases lay in between. The CDR3 extends over 12 amino acids. The CDR3 DNA reads TGTGCCACCAGCAGAGGTCTAGCGGAGCAGTTCTTC. It encodes CATSRGLAEQFF.

This clonotype occurred a few times. V gene TRBV9 combines with J gene TRBJ1-1; a possible D gene is TRBD1 (5 bases). The CDR3 consists of 14 residues. Germline values: CDR1 SGDLS, CDR2 YYNGEE. V shed 4 bases and J shed 5 bases, with 15 bases lying between them. The CDR3 nucleotides are TGTGCCAGCAGCCCTTGGGACTCCGAGACTGAAGCTTTCTTT. Its translation is CASSPWDSETEAFF.

As to this clonotype: Just one base apart from a much larger clone, this may be a read error. The CDR3 DNA reads TGTGCCATCAGTTTAGGTGGCTACACCTTC. Its protein is CAISLGGYTF. V usage is TRBV10-3 and J usage is TRBJ1-2, with no clear D. This CDR3 is 10 amino acids long. CDR1 is ENHRY and CDR2 is SYGVKD in the germline V gene. V dropped 5 bases and J dropped 7 bases, with 5 bases sitting between them.

This clonotype has more than one count but fewer than ten. The V and J genes are TRBV6-1 and TRBJ2-5; TRBD1 agrees at 7 bases. CDR1 and CDR2 from the germline V gene are MNHNS and SASEGT. CDR3 length: 15 residues. The trim removed 4 bases at V and 3 bases at J, leaving 8 bases unmatched. In nucleotides, the CDR3 is TGTGCCAGCAGTGTAGTACCTACAGGGGAAGAGACCCAGTACTTC. It specifies CASSVVPTGEETQYF.

Ten or more counts support this clonotype. The chain uses TRBV7-2 and TRBJ2-7, with TRBD1 identical over 8 bases. The CDR3 runs to 16 residues. V dropped 0 bases and J dropped 0; count of bases not matched to a gene: 4. CDR1 and CDR2 from the germline V gene are SGHTA and FQGNSA. The CDR3 coding sequence is TGTGCCAGCAGCTTAGCGCTGACAGGGGACTCCTACGAGCAGTACTTC. Residues: CASSLALTGDSYEQYF.

The CDR3 protein is CASSFASGSWTDTQYF. In DNA, the CDR3 is TGTGCCAGCAGCTTTGCTAGCGGGAGTTGGACAGATACGCAGTATTTT. The rearrangement joins TRBV7-2 to TRBJ2-3; 10 nucleotides align to TRBD2. V shed 3 bases, J shed 3 bases, and the junction held 6 bases outside the gene matches. CDR1 and CDR2 from the germline V gene are SGHTA and FQGNSA. The CDR3 sequence is 16 residues long.

This chain uses TRBV20-1 with TRBJ2-3, with D unresolved. Germline loops: CDR1 DFQATT, CDR2 SNEGSKA (reference sequence). Trimming removed 1 base from V and 6 bases from J, with 14 bases in between. The CDR3 totals 14 residues. CDR3 region: CSARVGMGWDTQYF. The CDR3 nucleotides are TGCAGTGCTAGAGTGGGGATGGGTTGGGATACGCAGTATTTT.

The sample holds many counts of this clonotype. The chain has TRBV28 and TRBJ2-7, with 7 bases that match TRBD1. The CDR3 runs to 11 residues. Germline V gene sequence: CDR1 MDHEN, CDR2 SYDVKM. The V and J ends lost 6 bases and 4 bases, in that order; junction bases with no gene match: 0. Here the CDR3 DNA reads TGTGCCAGCAGGACAGGGTACGAGCAGTACTTC. Amino acids: CASRTGYEQYF. The variable domain in full, completed from reference TRBV28 and TRBJ2-7, reads DVKVTQSSRYLVKRTGEKVFLECVQDMDHENMFWYRQDPGLGLRLIYFSYDVKMKEKGDIPEGYSVSREKKERFSLILESASTNQTSMYLCASRTGYEQYFGPGTRLTVT.

J is TRBJ1-1 and V is TRBV19; no clear D. The CDR3 contains 13 residues. The germline V gene has CDR1 LNHDA and CDR2 SQIVND (reference sequence). Trimming stripped 5 bases from V and 6 bases from J, with 13 bases between. The CDR3 sequence: CASSSQHAAEAFF. In nucleotides, the CDR3 is TGTGCCAGTAGTTCACAGCACGCGGCTGAAGCTTTCTTT.

A few counts support this clonotype. V is TRBV15 and J is TRBJ2-1; D is undetermined. V dropped 0 bases and J dropped 10 bases, with 7 bases sitting between them. The CDR3 spans 12 residues. From germline, CDR1 is LNHNV and CDR2 YYDKDF (reference sequence). The DNA for the CDR3 is TGTGCCACCAGCAGAGATTACCCCGAGCAGTTCTTC. Protein product: CATSRDYPEQFF.